The rows below give T cell receptor beta chains drawn from one sample of a study of CD8+ T cells in alopecia areata. Generated by immunoSEQ multiplex PCR, the TCRdb table keeps only in-frame clones and is missing some. The sample shows 90,000 to 150,000 clones, 50% to 55% of them seen only once. The sequencing here drew on CD4+ T cells sorted from blood, taken at week 4, from a patient treated with tofacitinib. These receptors all stem from a human donor with alopecia areata. Both conserved end residues are part of each CDR3. The order of the fields is J gene, clone size, D gene, V gene, CDR3 protein, CDR3 DNA. The D gene is left open where the match is weak. Size values are once, few and many counts, or a class for expanded clones, and some rows have none.

TRBJ1-2 | . | TRBD1 | TRBV9 | CASSVGQGADYGYTF | TGTGCCAGCAGCGTAGGGCAGGGGGCCGACTATGGCTACACCTTC
TRBJ2-7 | . | . | TRBV18 | CASSHTVQGSSYEQYF | TGTGCCAGCTCACATACTGTCCAGGGTTCGTCCTACGAGCAGTACTTC
TRBJ2-5 | . | TRBD2 | TRBV30 | CAWSELAGVGETQYF | TGTGCCTGGAGCGAACTAGCGGGAGTGGGAGAGACCCAGTACTTC
TRBJ2-5 | . | . | TRBV30 | CAWSDSNKRAQYF | TGTGCCTGGAGTGACAGTAACAAGAGGGCCCAGTACTTC
TRBJ2-1 | . | TRBD2 | TRBV30 | CAWSPLAGAYNEQFF | TGTGCCTGGAGTCCCCTAGCGGGAGCCTACAATGAGCAGTTCTTC
TRBJ2-7 | . | . | TRBV29-1 | CSVTERSRSGEQYF | TGCAGCGTAACAGAGAGGTCCCGCTCGGGTGAGCAGTACTTC
TRBJ1-4 | . | . | TRBV4-1 | CASSYGGGSANEKLFF | TGCGCCAGCAGCTACGGCGGGGGTTCGGCTAATGAAAAACTGTTTTTT
TRBJ2-7 | . | TRBD2 | TRBV5-1 | CASSQFGRNYEQYF | TGCGCCAGCAGCCAATTCGGGAGGAACTACGAGCAGTACTTC
TRBJ2-3 | . | . | TRBV6-5 | CASTQGGTQYF | TGTGCCAGCACCCAGGGGGGTACGCAGTATTTT
TRBJ2-1 | . | TRBD2 | TRBV11-2 | CASSISGSYYNEQFF | TGTGCCAGCAGCATTAGCGGGAGCTACTACAATGAGCAGTTCTTC
TRBJ1-2 | . | TRBD1 | TRBV5-1 | CASSLEAGGNGYTF | TGCGCCAGCAGCTTGGAGGCAGGGGGCAATGGCTACACCTTC
TRBJ1-4 | . | . | TRBV29-1 | CSVDHRGTSEKLFF | TGCAGCGTTGATCACAGAGGAACTAGTGAAAAACTGTTTTTT
TRBJ2-1 | once | . | TRBV30 | CAWSVNYEQFF | TGTGCCTGGAGTGTAAACTATGAGCAGTTCTTC
TRBJ1-5 | many | . | TRBV6-1 | CGSERGTGANQPQHF | TGTGGCAGCGAGAGGGGAACGGGGGCCAATCAGCCCCAGCATTTT
TRBJ1-5 | . | . | TRBV30 | CAWNDGGSQPQHF | TGTGCCTGGAACGACGGTGGTAGTCAGCCCCAGCATTTT
TRBJ1-1 | few | . | TRBV6-1 | CASKEDSYTEAFF | TGTGCCAGCAAAGAAGACAGCTACACTGAAGCTTTCTTT
TRBJ1-4 | . | . | TRBV30 | CAWSSGQGDEKLFF | TGTGCCTGGAGTTCTGGGCAGGGTGATGAAAAACTGTTTTTT
TRBJ2-2 | once | TRBD2 | TRBV29-1 | CSVATAGGTSGELFF | TGCAGCGTTGCCACAGCGGGGGGGACGAGCGGGGAGCTGTTTTTT
TRBJ2-5 | . | TRBD1 | TRBV18 | CASSPRQGAEETQYF | TGTGCCAGCTCACCAAGACAGGGGGCCGAAGAGACCCAGTACTTC
TRBJ2-1 | . | . | TRBV5-1 | CASSPGWGAETNEQFF | TGCGCCAGCAGCCCGGGATGGGGGGCGGAGACAAATGAGCAGTTCTTC
TRBJ2-7 | . | TRBD2 | TRBV7-6 | CASSLTGRGELSYEQYF | TGTGCCAGCAGCTTAACTGGTCGGGGGGAATTATCCTACGAGCAGTACTTC
TRBJ2-3 | few | . | TRBV7-2 | CASSLALLATDTQYF | TGTGCCAGCAGCTTAGCGCTACTAGCAACAGATACGCAGTATTTT
TRBJ1-6 | . | . | TRBV27 | CASRDTGIAPLHF | TGTGCCAGCAGGGACACAGGAATCGCGCCCCTCCACTTT
TRBJ1-5 | . | TRBD1 | TRBV30 | CAYSGTGAYQPQHF | TGTGCCTATTCCGGGACAGGGGCCTATCAGCCCCAGCATTTT
TRBJ2-7 | . | . | TRBV5-6 | CASSLSGVLYEQYF | TGTGCCAGCAGCTTGTCGGGAGTCTTATACGAGCAGTACTTC
TRBJ2-1 | . | . | TRBV5-6 | CASSWRGEQFF | TGTGCCAGCAGCTGGAGGGGTGAGCAGTTCTTC
TRBJ1-1 | once | TRBD1 | TRBV15 | CATSRTAGQGGTEAFF | TGTGCCACCAGCAGAACTGCGGGACAGGGCGGAACTGAAGCTTTCTTT
TRBJ1-2 | once | TRBD1 | TRBV30 | CAYVPGQGIGYTF | TGTGCCTACGTCCCGGGACAGGGAATTGGCTACACCTTC
TRBJ2-7 | . | TRBD2 | TRBV30 | CAFRAGPTYEQYF | TGTGCCTTCCGAGCGGGACCCACCTACGAGCAGTACTTC
TRBJ2-3 | few | . | TRBV9 | CASSARTDTQYF | TGTGCCAGCAGCGCCCGCACAGATACGCAGTATTTT
TRBJ1-1 | few | . | TRBV5-1 | CASSSGQPNTEAFF | TGCGCCAGCAGCTCCGGACAGCCGAACACTGAAGCTTTCTTT
TRBJ2-3 | few | . | TRBV7-9 | CASSLRGSGTDTQYF | TGTGCCAGCAGCTTGAGGGGGTCGGGCACAGATACGCAGTATTTT
TRBJ2-1 | . | . | TRBV2 | CASSEVFLGGRDNEQFF | TGTGCCAGCAGTGAAGTTTTCCTCGGGGGGCGAGACAATGAGCAGTTCTTC
TRBJ2-1 | . | TRBD2 | TRBV7-2 | CASNRRGVNEQFF | TGTGCCAGCAACCGCCGGGGGGTCAATGAGCAGTTCTTC
TRBJ1-2 | . | . | TRBV29-1 | CSARPTGNYGYTF | TGCAGCGCGCGGCCAACAGGCAACTATGGCTACACCTTC
TRBJ2-6 | . | . | TRBV11-2 | CASSPDRVSGANVLTF | TGTGCCAGCAGCCCCGATCGGGTATCTGGGGCCAACGTCCTGACTTTC
TRBJ2-3 | . | TRBD2 | TRBV29-1 | CSVDVSRESNTQYF | TGCAGCGTTGATGTCTCGCGGGAGTCAAATACGCAGTATTTT
TRBJ1-1 | once | TRBD1 | TRBV29-1 | CSVGQLPLKGEAFF | TGCAGCGTGGGACAGCTCCCTCTGAAGGGTGAAGCTTTCTTT
TRBJ1-3 | . | . | TRBV5-6 | CASSRGRRGELGNTIYF | TGTGCCAGCAGCCGGGGACGGAGGGGAGAATTAGGAAACACCATATATTTT
TRBJ1-2 | . | TRBD1 | TRBV15 | CATSRGWDSYGYTF | TGTGCCACCAGCAGAGGCTGGGACAGCTATGGCTACACCTTC
TRBJ2-7 | . | . | TRBV27 | CASSGQLYEQYF | TGTGCCAGCAGTGGACAGCTCTACGAGCAGTACTTC
TRBJ1-6 | few | TRBD1 | TRBV11-1 | CASSYKGQGNSPLHF | TGTGCCAGCAGTTATAAAGGACAGGGGAATTCACCCCTCCACTTT
TRBJ1-5 | . | TRBD1 | TRBV30 | CAWSRTGALKPQHF | TGTGCCTGGAGTCGGACAGGGGCATTAAAGCCCCAGCATTTT
TRBJ1-1 | . | TRBD1 | TRBV29-1 | CSATRQGGTEAFF | TGCAGCGCCACAAGACAGGGTGGGACTGAAGCTTTCTTT
TRBJ2-3 | . | . | TRBV5-1 | CASSLAWGSTDTQYF | TGCGCCAGCAGCTTGGCCTGGGGTAGCACAGATACGCAGTATTTT
TRBJ2-6 | . | TRBD1 | TRBV5-1 | CASSPLSGTGALFLSSGANVLTF | TGCGCCAGCAGCCCTCTTAGCGGGACAGGGGCTTTGTTTCTTTCTTCTGGGGCCAACGTCCTGACTTTC
TRBJ2-6 | . | . | TRBV5-1 | CASSLAGSTGANVLTF | TGCGCCAGCAGCTTGGCTGGAAGCACTGGGGCCAACGTCCTGACTTTC
TRBJ2-1 | few | . | TRBV29-1 | CSVEDLPDLRDASSYNEQFF | TGCAGCGTTGAAGATCTTCCCGACTTGAGGGACGCGAGCTCCTACAATGAGCAGTTCTTC
TRBJ1-2 | . | TRBD1 | TRBV4-1 | CASSPPGQGYGYTF | TGCGCCAGCAGCCCGCCCGGACAGGGTTATGGCTACACCTTC
TRBJ1-2 | . | TRBD1 | TRBV9 | CASSRRGDRVLDGYTF | TGTGCCAGCAGCCGGAGAGGGGACAGGGTATTAGATGGCTACACCTTC
TRBJ2-3 | . | . | TRBV5-1 | CASSSGGQGTDTQYF | TGCGCCAGCAGCTCCGGGGGCCAGGGAACAGATACGCAGTATTTT
TRBJ1-1 | . | . | TRBV15 | CATSRGQMNTEAFF | TGTGCCACCAGCAGAGGACAGATGAACACTGAAGCTTTCTTT
TRBJ2-7 | . | TRBD2 | TRBV2 | CASSGASGSYEQYF | TGTGCCAGCAGTGGGGCTAGCGGGAGCTACGAGCAGTACTTC
TRBJ1-2 | few | TRBD1 | TRBV7-9 | CASSFLRTGRSYSPHGYTF | TGTGCCAGCAGCTTTCTCCGGACAGGGAGATCGTACAGCCCCCATGGCTACACCTTC